The next 12 T cell receptor beta chains were all read from a single sample in a study of naive and memory T cell subsets. The beta constant-region primer was an equimolar mix of two oligonucleotides covering TRBC1 and TRBC2. TCRdb reprocessed the UMI-ligation and nested PCR reads via MiXCR and lists one record per CDR3 protein. The sample carries about 85,000 distinct CDR3 sequences, around 14% recorded once. The sequencing sample was made of central memory CD4+ T cells from blood. The source is a human donor in good health.

This clonotype was seen only a few times. The rearrangement links TRBV12-3 or TRBV12-4 to TRBJ2-1; weak D call: TRBD2 (5 bases). This CDR3 spans 14 amino acids. V was clipped by 5 bases and J by 8 bases, with 16 bases between them. CDR3 protein: CASSSGPRKDEQFF. The DNA for the CDR3 is TGTGCCAGCAGTAGCGGCCCCCGTAAGGATGAGCAGTTCTTC.

The V and J genes are TRBV5-5 and TRBJ2-2, with D uncertain. V dropped 2 bases and J dropped 8 bases, with 4 bases sitting between them. Germline assignment: CDR1 SGHKS and CDR2 YYEKEE (reference sequence). The CDR3 is made up of 11 amino acids. The CDR3: CASSFGGELFF. DNA of the CDR3: TGTGCCAGCAGCTTCGGGGGGGAGCTGTTTTTT. Based on the CDR3 plus reference TRBV5-5 and TRBJ2-2, the full variable domain is DAGVTQSPTHLIKTRGQQVTLRCSPISGHKSVSWYQQVLGQGPQFIFQYYEKEERGRGNFPDRFSARQFPNYSSELNVNALLLGDSALYLCASSFGGELFFGEGSRLTVL.

V gene TRBV10-3 combines with J gene TRBJ1-4, with no clear D. Looked up from germline, CDR1 is ENHRY and CDR2 is SYGVKD. CDR3 length equals 14 residues. V lost 6 bases to trimming and J lost 7 bases, with 15 bases between them. This CDR3 is CAISADCRGEKLFF. DNA of the CDR3: TGTGCCATCAGCGCAGACTGTAGAGGTGAAAAACTGTTTTTT.

The V and J genes are TRBV5-5 and TRBJ1-2, with D tentatively TRBD1 (5 bases). V lost 0 bases and J lost 5, with 14 bases in between. This CDR3 region has 15 residues. CDR1 and CDR2 from the germline V gene are SGHKS and YYEKEE (reference sequence). CDR3 amino acids: CASSLAFGANYGYTF. Written as DNA, the CDR3 is TGTGCCAGCAGCTTGGCCTTTGGGGCGAATTATGGCTACACCTTC. Drawing the rest from reference TRBV5-5 and TRBJ1-2, the complete variable domain is DAGVTQSPTHLIKTRGQQVTLRCSPISGHKSVSWYQQVLGQGPQFIFQYYEKEERGRGNFPDRFSARQFPNYSSELNVNALLLGDSALYLCASSLAFGANYGYTFGSGTRLTVV.

This clonotype was found a few times. This sequence joins TRBV12-3 or TRBV12-4 and TRBJ2-7; D unclear. V shed 3 bases and J shed 0 bases, with 6 bases lying between them. The CDR3 contains 13 residues. The CDR3 DNA is TGTGCCAGCAGTTTCGTCGGCTCCTACGAGCAGTACTTC. Its translation: CASSFVGSYEQYF.

This clonotype came up a few times. The chain uses TRBV5-6 and TRBJ2-2; perhaps TRBD2 as D (6 bases). The CDR3 runs to 15 residues. Per the germline V gene, CDR1 is SGHDT and CDR2 is YYEEEE. Trimming stripped 4 bases from V and 6 bases from J, with 16 bases between. The CDR3 sequence is CASSPPGVVSGELFF. For the CDR3, the DNA is TGTGCCAGCAGCCCACCGGGGGTAGTGTCCGGGGAGCTGTTTTTT.

This clonotype was recorded many times. This sequence joins TRBV3-1 and TRBJ2-3; 8 bases match TRBD2. Losses at the gene ends were 1 base for V and 0 bases for J; bases not matched to a gene: 6. CDR1 and CDR2 from the germline V gene are LGHDT and YNNKEL (reference sequence). CDR3 size: 17 residues. The CDR3 protein is CASSQAGGPSSTDTQYF. The CDR3 region has the DNA TGTGCCAGCAGCCAAGCGGGAGGGCCCTCTAGCACAGATACGCAGTATTTT.

This clonotype was recorded a few times. The rearrangement joins TRBV2 to TRBJ1-3; D is ambiguous. Trimming pared 6 bases from V and 2 bases from J, leaving 14 bases between. Germline assignment: CDR1 SNHLY and CDR2 FYNNEI. The length of the CDR3 is 15 residues. CDR3 sequence reads: CASRAGPEAGNTIYF. The CDR3 DNA sequence: TGTGCCAGCAGGGCCGGGCCCGAGGCTGGAAACACCATATATTTT.

This clonotype has just a few counts. The rearrangement links TRBV29-1 to TRBJ2-1; maybe TRBD2 (5 bases). CDR1 and CDR2 (germline): SQVTM, ANQGSEA. V gave up 0 bases and J gave up 15 bases, with 21 bases separating them. The CDR3 totals 14 residues. CDR3 in amino acids: CSVEDTPIGDSPFF. The CDR3 nucleotides read TGCAGCGTTGAAGACACCCCCATCGGGGATAGCCCGTTCTTC.

This clonotype was detected ten times or more. The chain has TRBV6-2 or TRBV6-3 and TRBJ2-5; D perhaps matches TRBD2 (7 bases). V was trimmed by 8 bases and J by 5 bases, leaving 15 bases between them. CDR3 length: 13 amino acids. Germline CDR1 is MNHEY and CDR2 is SVGEGT. In DNA form, the CDR3 reads TGTGCCAGCGTCCCGGGGGGCCTCGAGACCCAGTACTTC. Its translation: CASVPGGLETQYF.

In this sample, this clonotype turned up once. V gene TRBV10-2 combines with J gene TRBJ1-1, with D possibly being TRBD1 (6 bases). Germline V gene lookup returns CDR1 WSHSY and CDR2 SAAADI. This CDR3 is built from 14 residues. V was trimmed by 10 bases and J by 4 bases, leaving 19 bases between them. The CDR3 region has the DNA TGCGCCACCTTCCAACAGGGCCTGGTCACTGAAGCTTTCTTT. Translating gives CATFQQGLVTEAFF.

This clonotype has only one observation. The rearrangement links TRBV5-1 to TRBJ2-2; TRBD2 is a possible D gene (6 bases). Germline-derived CDR1 and CDR2 are SGHRS and YFSETQ. The CDR3 contains 14 residues. V was trimmed by 4 bases and J by 5 bases, leaving 12 bases between them. CDR3 sequence (DNA): TGCGCCAGCAGCCCAATTGCGGGGACCGGGGAGCTGTTTTTT. Amino acids: CASSPIAGTGELFF. The variable domain in full, completed from reference TRBV5-1 and TRBJ2-2, reads KAGVTQTPRYLIKTRGQQVTLSCSPISGHRSVSWYQQTPGQGLQFLFEYFSETQRNKGNFPGRFSGRQFSNSRSEMNVSTLELGDSALYLCASSPIAGTGELFFGEGSRLTVL.